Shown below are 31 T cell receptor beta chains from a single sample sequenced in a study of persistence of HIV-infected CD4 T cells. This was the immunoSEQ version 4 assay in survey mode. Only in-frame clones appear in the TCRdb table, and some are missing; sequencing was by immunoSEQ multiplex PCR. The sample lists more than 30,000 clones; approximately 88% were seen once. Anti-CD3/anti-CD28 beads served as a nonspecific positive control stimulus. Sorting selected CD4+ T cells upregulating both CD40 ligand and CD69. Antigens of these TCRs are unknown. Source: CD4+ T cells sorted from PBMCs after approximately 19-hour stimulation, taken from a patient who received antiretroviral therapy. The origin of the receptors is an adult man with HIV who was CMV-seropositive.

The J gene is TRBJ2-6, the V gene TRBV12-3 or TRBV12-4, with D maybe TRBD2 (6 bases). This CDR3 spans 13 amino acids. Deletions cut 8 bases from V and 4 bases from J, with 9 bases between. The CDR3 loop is CASGLAGANVLTF. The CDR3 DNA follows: TGTGCCAGCGGCCTAGCGGGGGCCAACGTCCTGACTTTC.

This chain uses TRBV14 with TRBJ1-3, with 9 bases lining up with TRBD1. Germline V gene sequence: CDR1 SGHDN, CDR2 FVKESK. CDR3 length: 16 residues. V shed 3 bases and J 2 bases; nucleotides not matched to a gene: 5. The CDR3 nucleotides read TGTGCCAGCAGCCAGTGGACAGGGGTGCCTGGAAACACCATATATTTT. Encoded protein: CASSQWTGVPGNTIYF.

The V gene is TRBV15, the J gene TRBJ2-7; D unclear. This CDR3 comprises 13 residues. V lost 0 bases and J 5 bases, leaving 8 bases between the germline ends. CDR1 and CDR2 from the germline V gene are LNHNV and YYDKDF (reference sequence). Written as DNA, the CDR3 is TGTGCCACCAGCAGAGATAGACCGGACGAGCAGTACTTC. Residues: CATSRDRPDEQYF.

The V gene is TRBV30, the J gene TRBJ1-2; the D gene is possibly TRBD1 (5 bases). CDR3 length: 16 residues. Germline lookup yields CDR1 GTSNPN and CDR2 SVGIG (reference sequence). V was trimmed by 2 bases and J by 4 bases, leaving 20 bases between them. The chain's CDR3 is CAWSLTGEPFSYGYTF. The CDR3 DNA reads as TGTGCCTGGAGTCTAACGGGGGAGCCTTTTTCCTATGGCTACACCTTC.

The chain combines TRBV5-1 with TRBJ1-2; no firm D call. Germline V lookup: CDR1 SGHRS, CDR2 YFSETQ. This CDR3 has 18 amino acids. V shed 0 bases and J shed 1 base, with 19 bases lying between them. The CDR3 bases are TGCGCCAGCAGCTTGGGGGTGGGGAACCATTTATTTAACTATGGCTACACCTTC. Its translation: CASSLGVGNHLFNYGYTF.

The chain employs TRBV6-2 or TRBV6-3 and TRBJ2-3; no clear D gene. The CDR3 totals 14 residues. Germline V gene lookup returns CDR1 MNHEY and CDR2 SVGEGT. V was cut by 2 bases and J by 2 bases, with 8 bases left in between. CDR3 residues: CASSYMAHTDTQYF. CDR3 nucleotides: TGTGCCAGCAGTTACATGGCCCACACAGATACGCAGTATTTT.

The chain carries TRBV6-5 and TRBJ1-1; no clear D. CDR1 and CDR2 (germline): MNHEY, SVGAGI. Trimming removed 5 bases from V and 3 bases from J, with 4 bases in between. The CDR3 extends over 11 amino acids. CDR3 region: CASSRDTEAFF. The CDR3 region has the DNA TGTGCCAGCAGTCGGGACACTGAAGCTTTCTTT.

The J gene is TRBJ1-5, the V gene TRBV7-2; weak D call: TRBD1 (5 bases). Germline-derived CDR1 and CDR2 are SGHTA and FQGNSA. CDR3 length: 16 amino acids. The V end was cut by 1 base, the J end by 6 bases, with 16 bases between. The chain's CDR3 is CASSLVGVGETQPQHF. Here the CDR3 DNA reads TGTGCCAGCAGCTTAGTTGGGGTAGGGGAAACTCAGCCCCAGCATTTT. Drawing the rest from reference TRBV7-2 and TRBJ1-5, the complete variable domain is GAGVSQSPSNKVTEKGKDVELRCDPISGHTALYWYRQSLGQGLEFLIYFQGNSAPDKSGLPSDRFSAERTGGSVSTLTIQRTQQEDSAVYLCASSLVGVGETQPQHFGDGTRLSIL.

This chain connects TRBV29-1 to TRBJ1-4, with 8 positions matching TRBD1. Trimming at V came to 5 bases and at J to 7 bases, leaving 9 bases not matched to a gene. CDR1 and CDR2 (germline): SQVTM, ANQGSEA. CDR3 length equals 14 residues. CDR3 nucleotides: TGCAGCGTTTCCCGGGACAGGATGAGTGAAAAACTGTTTTTT. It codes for CSVSRDRMSEKLFF.

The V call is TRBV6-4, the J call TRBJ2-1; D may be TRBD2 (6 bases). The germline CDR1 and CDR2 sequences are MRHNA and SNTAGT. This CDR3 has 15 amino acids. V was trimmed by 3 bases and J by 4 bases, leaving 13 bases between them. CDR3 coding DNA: TGTGCCAGCAGTGAAGGGGAGGCGGGGTACAATGAGCAGTTCTTC. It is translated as CASSEGEAGYNEQFF.

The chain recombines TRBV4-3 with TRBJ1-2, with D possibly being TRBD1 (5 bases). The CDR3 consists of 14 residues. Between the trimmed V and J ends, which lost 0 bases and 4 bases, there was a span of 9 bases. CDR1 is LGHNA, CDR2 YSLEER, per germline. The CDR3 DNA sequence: TGCGCCAGCAGCCAAGACAGGGTTCTCTATGGCTACACCTTC. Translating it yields CASSQDRVLYGYTF.

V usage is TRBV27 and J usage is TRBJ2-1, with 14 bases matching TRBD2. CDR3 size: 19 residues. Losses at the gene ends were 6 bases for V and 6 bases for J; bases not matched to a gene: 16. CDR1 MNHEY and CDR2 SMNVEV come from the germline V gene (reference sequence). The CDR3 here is CASSTPPGEGLAGVNEQFF. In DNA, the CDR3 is TGTGCCAGCAGCACCCCCCCAGGGGAGGGACTAGCGGGAGTCAATGAGCAGTTCTTC.

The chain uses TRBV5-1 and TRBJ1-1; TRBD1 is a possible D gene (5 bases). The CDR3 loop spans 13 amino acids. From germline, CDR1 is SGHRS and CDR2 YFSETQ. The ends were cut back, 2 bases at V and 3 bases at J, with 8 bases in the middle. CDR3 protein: CASSFAGDTEAFF. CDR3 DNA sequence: TGCGCCAGCAGCTTTGCGGGGGACACTGAAGCTTTCTTT.

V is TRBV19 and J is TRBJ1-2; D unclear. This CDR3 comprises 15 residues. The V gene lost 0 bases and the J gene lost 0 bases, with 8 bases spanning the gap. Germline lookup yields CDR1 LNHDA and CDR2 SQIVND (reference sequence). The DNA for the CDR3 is TGTGCCAGTAGTATAGATTTACAGACTAACTATGGCTACACCTTC. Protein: CASSIDLQTNYGYTF.

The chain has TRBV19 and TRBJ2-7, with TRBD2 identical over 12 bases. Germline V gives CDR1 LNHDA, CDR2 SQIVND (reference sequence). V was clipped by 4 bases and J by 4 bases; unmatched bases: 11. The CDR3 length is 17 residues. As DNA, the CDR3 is TGTGCCAGTAGTACGGGGCGACTAGCGGGAGCAAGGTACGAGCAGTACTTC. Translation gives CASSTGRLAGARYEQYF.

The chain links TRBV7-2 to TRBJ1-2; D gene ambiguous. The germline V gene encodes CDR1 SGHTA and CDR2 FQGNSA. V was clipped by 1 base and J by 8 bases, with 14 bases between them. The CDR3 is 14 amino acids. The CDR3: CASSLDSVQLGYTF. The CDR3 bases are TGTGCCAGCAGCTTAGATTCGGTCCAGTTGGGCTACACCTTC.

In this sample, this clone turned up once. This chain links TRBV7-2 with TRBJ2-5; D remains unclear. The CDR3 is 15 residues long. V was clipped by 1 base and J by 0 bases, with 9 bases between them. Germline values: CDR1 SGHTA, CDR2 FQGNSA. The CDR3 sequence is CASSLVGQHQETQYF. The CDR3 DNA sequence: TGTGCCAGCAGCTTAGTTGGTCAGCACCAAGAGACCCAGTACTTC.

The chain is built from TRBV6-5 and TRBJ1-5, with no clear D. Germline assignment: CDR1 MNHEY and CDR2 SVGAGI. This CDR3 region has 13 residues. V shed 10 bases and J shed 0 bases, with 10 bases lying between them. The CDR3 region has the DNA TGTGCCACCATAAGGGATAGCAATCAGCCCCAGCATTTT. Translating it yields CATIRDSNQPQHF.

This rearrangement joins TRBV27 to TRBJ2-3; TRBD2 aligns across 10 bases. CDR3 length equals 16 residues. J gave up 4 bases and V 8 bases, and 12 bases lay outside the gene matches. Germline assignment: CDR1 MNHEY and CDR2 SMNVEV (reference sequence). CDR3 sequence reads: CASGSRASGSADTQYF. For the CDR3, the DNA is TGTGCCAGCGGGTCGCGGGCTAGCGGGAGCGCAGATACGCAGTATTTT.

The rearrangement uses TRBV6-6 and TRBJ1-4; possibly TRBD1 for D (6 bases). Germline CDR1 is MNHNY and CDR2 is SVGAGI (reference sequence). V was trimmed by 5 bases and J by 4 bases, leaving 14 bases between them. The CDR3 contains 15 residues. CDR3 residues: CASSPTGTINEKLFF. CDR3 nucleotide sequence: TGTGCCAGCAGTCCAACGGGGACAATTAATGAAAAACTGTTTTTT.

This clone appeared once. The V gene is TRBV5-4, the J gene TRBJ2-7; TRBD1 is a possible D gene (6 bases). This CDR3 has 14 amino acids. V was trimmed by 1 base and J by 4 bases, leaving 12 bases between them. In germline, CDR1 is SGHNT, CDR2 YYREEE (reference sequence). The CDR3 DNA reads TGTGCCAGCAGCTTGACAGGGAGACTATACGAGCAGTACTTC. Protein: CASSLTGRLYEQYF.

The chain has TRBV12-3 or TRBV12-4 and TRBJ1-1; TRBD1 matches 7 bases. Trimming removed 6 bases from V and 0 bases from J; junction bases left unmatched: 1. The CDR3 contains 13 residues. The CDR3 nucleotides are TGTGCCAGCAGCGGACAGGTGAACACTGAAGCTTTCTTT. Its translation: CASSGQVNTEAFF.

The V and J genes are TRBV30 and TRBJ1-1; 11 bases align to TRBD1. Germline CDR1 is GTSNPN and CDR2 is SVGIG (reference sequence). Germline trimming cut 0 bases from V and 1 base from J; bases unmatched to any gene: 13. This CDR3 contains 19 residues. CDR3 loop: CAWSVFGTGGNRGNTEAFF. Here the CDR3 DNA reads TGTGCCTGGAGTGTATTTGGGACAGGGGGGAACAGAGGGAACACTGAAGCTTTCTTT. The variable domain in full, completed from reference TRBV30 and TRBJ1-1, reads SQTIHQWPATLVQPVGSPLSLECTVEGTSNPNLYWYRQAAGRGLQLLFYSVGIGQISSEVPQNLSASRPQDRQFILSSKKLLLSDSGFYLCAWSVFGTGGNRGNTEAFFGQGTRLTVV.

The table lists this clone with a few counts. In DNA form, the CDR3 reads TGTGCCAGCAGCCAAGCAATCCGGGACAGGGTTGTTTACGAGCAGTACTTC. It translates to CASSQAIRDRVVYEQYF. This chain uses TRBV7-9 with TRBJ2-7; 9 bases match TRBD1. Germline V CDR1 and CDR2: SEHNR, FQNEAQ (reference sequence). V was pared by 5 bases and J by 4 bases, with 15 bases of the junction left unmatched. The CDR3 sequence is 17 residues long.

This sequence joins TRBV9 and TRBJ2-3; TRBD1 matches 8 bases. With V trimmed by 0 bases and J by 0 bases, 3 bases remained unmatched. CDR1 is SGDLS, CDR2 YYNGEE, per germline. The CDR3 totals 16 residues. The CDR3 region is CASSVGTGSSTDTQYF. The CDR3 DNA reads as TGTGCCAGCAGCGTAGGGACAGGGAGTAGCACAGATACGCAGTATTTT.

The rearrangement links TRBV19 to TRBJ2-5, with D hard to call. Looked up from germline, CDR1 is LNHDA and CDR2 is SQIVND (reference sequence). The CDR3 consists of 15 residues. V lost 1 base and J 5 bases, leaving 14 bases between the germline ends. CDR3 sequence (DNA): TGTGCCAGTAGTATAGGACAAAGTGCCTACGAGACCCAGTACTTC. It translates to CASSIGQSAYETQYF.

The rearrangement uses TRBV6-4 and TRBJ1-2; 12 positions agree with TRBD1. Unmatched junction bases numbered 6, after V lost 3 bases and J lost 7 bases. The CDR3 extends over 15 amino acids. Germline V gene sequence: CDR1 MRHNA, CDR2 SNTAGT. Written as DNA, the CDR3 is TGTGCCAGCAGTGAAACGGGACAGGGGGCGAGTGGCTACACCTTC. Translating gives CASSETGQGASGYTF.

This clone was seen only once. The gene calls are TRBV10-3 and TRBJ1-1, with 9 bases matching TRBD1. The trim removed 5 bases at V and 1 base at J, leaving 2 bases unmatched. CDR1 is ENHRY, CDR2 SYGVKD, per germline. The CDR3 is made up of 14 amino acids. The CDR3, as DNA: TGTGCCATCAGTTGGACAGGGGAGAACACTGAAGCTTTCTTT. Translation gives CAISWTGENTEAFF.

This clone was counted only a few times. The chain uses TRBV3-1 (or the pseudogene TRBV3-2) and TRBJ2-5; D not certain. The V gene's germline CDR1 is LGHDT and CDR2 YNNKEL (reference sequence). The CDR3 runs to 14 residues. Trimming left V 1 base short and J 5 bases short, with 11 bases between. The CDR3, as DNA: TGTGCCAGCAGCCAAGGGCTGGATGAGGAGACCCAGTACTTC. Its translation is CASSQGLDEETQYF.

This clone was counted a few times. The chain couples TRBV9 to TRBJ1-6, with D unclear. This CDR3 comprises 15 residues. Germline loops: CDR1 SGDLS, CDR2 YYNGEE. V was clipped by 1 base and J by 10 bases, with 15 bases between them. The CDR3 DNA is TGTGCCAGCAGCGTAAATCCATCTGGGCAATCACCCCTCCACTTT. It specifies CASSVNPSGQSPLHF.

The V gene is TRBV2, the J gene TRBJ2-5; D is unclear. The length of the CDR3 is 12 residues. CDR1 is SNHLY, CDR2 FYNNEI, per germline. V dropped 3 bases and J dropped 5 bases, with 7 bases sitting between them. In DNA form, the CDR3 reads TGTGCCAGCAGTGAGTCGGTGGAGACCCAGTACTTC. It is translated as CASSESVETQYF.